This T cell receptor (beta chain) was sequenced during a study of response to subunit inactivated influenza vaccine. Findings and caveats of the study: It was suggested by the authors that few new T cells are recruited by each seasonal influenza vaccination.

Each CDR3 protein is one row after TCRdb ran MiXCR on the RT-PCR reads. The table records 500,000 or so distinct CDR3 sequences, 16% of them present only once. The germline CDR1 and CDR2 sequences are MDHEN and SYDVKM. Trimming cost V 2 bases and J 4 bases, with 20 bases left between them. This CDR3 has 18 amino acids. On this clonotype: Its antigen is not known.

This sequence originates from a man aged 45 to 70 who received an inactivated influenza vaccine. The chain has TRBV28 and TRBJ2-2; D is possibly TRBD1 (7 bases). The material sequenced was CD4+ T cells sorted from PBMCs, taken roughly 24 months after vaccination. DNA of the CDR3: TGTGCCAGCAGTTTACCCTTCCCTGACAGGGAGGTCACCGGGGAGCTGTTTTTT. It specifies CASSLPFPDREVTGELFF.